The text below deals with one T cell receptor beta chain. The sample holds a few counts of this clone. Its binding antigen is unknown. No per-base quality is available; no much larger clone lies one base away. The data derive from a study of blood T cell repertoires in COVID-19 (dated by TCRdb to about 2020). At the level of the whole study: Collaborator samples came from the United States, Italy and Spain and covered acute and convalescent phases of COVID-19. The material from the prospective study consisted of cDNA or gDNA derived from T cells, B-cell-depleted T cells, or PBMCs. Deeply sampled blood TCRbeta repertoires from subjects exposed to, actively infected with, or recovered from COVID-19 were included in the dataset. A freely available public database, intended as a resource for researchers studying the immune response to SARS-CoV-2, is where the repertoires were released. Samples were obtained from the ongoing ImmuneRACE study (first 160 participants) and from about 1,300 subjects provided by 6 global collaborators. Sample metadata almost always included a de-identified subject ID, COVID-19 status, age in years and sex. Where HLA class I and class II types were available, the types were taken from metadata supplied by the sample provider, not from assay-based typing. What the study reported, not specific to this receptor: The amount of clinical and demographic metadata varied by source and participant and was provided uncurated.

Each collaborating institution followed its own protocols to collect whole blood in K2EDTA tubes. For TCRbeta analysis, collaborator samples were shipped as frozen whole blood, as isolated PBMCs, or as DNA extracted from either sample type. The germline V gene (reference sequence) gives CDR1 as GTSNPN and CDR2 as SVGIG. The CDR3 numbers 13 residues from cysteine through phenylalanine. The read is trimmed to its CDR3 DNA, 39 bases read in frame from base 1. V lost 2 bases and J lost 0 bases; the stretch between them is 8 bases long. TCRbeta CDR3 regions were amplified from genomic DNA by means of the immunoSEQ Assay, a bias-controlled multiplex PCR. Regarding the original processing steps: Nucleated cell counts per sample were estimated from amplification of reference gene primers within the assay. To quantify the absolute abundance of each unique TCRbeta CDR3 rearrangement, sequence reads were collapsed and filtered. For each sample, productive Simpson clonality was calculated as the square root of Simpson's diversity index over productive rearrangements. Entries here come from immuneACCESS through TCRdb and include only in-frame sequences with V and J called. Some clones fail to appear in such tables; in the studies checked, an unresolved V gene covers under half of the shortfall, and the cause of the remainder is unknown. V, J and clone size reflect that table, while D and trimming were determined from the DNA. For this sample there are approximately 61,000 clones; 70% to 80% appear just once. Of the sample, about 20% falls within the top ten clones.

The sequenced sample was peripheral blood. The chain employs TRBV30 and TRBJ2-7; the D gene is not confidently resolved. This receptor was identified in an elderly man with active or convalescent COVID-19. The CDR3 sequence is CAWSIQDSYEQYF. The DNA is TGTGCCTGGAGTATCCAGGACTCCTACGAGCAGTACTTC.